Listed below are T cell receptor beta chains from one sample, sequenced in a study of OX40 agonist ivuxolimab in advanced cancers. Data came from immunoSEQ multiplex PCR; TCRdb stores just in-frame clones and leaves some out. The table has under 70,000 clones, around 85% seen once. The source was CD4+ or CD8+ T cells sorted from blood, collected in a trial of the OX40 agonist ivuxolimab. These receptors originate from an adult with an advanced solid tumor such as melanoma, head and neck, liver or kidney cancer. The CDR3 runs from the conserved cysteine through the conserved F or W. D genes are given only for firm matches. Only some rows state a clone size, as once, few, many or a class for expanded clones.

>TRBV5-4|NA|TRBJ2-5|15|NA
CASSFGVRVQETQYF
TGTGCCAGCAGCTTTGGGGTCAGGGTCCAAGAGACCCAGTACTTC
>TRBV15|few|TRBJ1-1|15|NA
CATSRDWQLNTEAFF
TGTGCCACCAGCAGAGATTGGCAGTTGAACACTGAAGCTTTCTTT
>TRBV4-1|NA|TRBJ2-1|16|TRBD2
CASSPRWRSGGTWQFF
TGCGCCAGCAGCCCACGGTGGCGTAGCGGGGGGACTTGGCAGTTCTTC
>TRBV5-4|NA|TRBJ2-4|15|NA
CASSPDLSAKNIQYF
TGTGCCAGCAGCCCCGACTTATCAGCCAAAAACATTCAGTACTTC
>TRBV6-5|NA|TRBJ2-5|13|NA
CASSRDPKETQYF
TGTGCCAGCAGCAGAGATCCCAAAGAGACCCAGTACTTC
>TRBV5-1|NA|TRBJ2-2|17|TRBD2
CASSLSGGPRDTGELFF
TGCGCCAGCAGCTTGTCGGGAGGCCCCCGCGACACCGGGGAGCTGTTTTTT
>TRBV18|NA|TRBJ2-2|15|NA
CASSVLTTNTGELFF
TGTGCCAGCTCAGTTCTAACAACGAACACCGGGGAGCTGTTTTTT
>TRBV5-1|NA|TRBJ1-2|18|TRBD1
CASSFHRDRTTSNYGYTF
TGCGCCAGCAGCTTTCACCGGGACAGGACAACCTCTAACTATGGCTACACCTTC
>TRBV10-3|NA|TRBJ2-1|17|TRBD1
CAISEPIGTGGRYEQFF
TGTGCCATCAGTGAGCCGATCGGGACAGGGGGCAGGTATGAGCAGTTCTTC
>TRBV7-9|NA|TRBJ1-2|14|NA
CASSPRQALRGYTF
TGTGCCAGCAGCCCCAGACAGGCCCTTAGGGGCTACACCTTC
>TRBV2|NA|TRBJ2-1|14|NA
CASSVGGSVSEQFF
TGTGCCAGCAGTGTGGGGGGTTCGGTCAGTGAGCAGTTCTTC
>TRBV7-6|NA|TRBJ2-4|13|TRBD1
CASMGTGGNIQYF
TGTGCCAGTATGGGGACAGGGGGAAACATTCAGTACTTC
>TRBV5-4|NA|TRBJ1-1|16|NA
CASSQGPARLNTEAFF
TGTGCCAGCAGCCAGGGCCCCGCCCGTTTGAACACTGAAGCTTTCTTT
>TRBV5-4|NA|TRBJ2-7|15|TRBD1
CASSPGGQGRYEQYF
TGTGCCAGCAGCCCGGGGGGACAGGGCCGCTACGAGCAGTACTTC
>TRBV27|NA|TRBJ2-7|14|NA
CASSPRQEPYEQYF
TGTGCCAGCAGTCCTCGGCAGGAACCCTACGAGCAGTACTTC
>TRBV4-1|NA|TRBJ2-7|19|NA
CASSQDNVGWGQHPYEQYF
TGCGCCAGCAGCCAAGATAACGTCGGCTGGGGACAACATCCCTACGAGCAGTACTTC
>TRBV28|NA|TRBJ1-1|15|TRBD1
CASSSLQGRFTEAFF
TGTGCCAGCAGTTCCCTACAGGGGAGGTTCACTGAAGCTTTCTTT
>TRBV18|NA|TRBJ2-3|13|NA
CASSPLSTDTQYF
TGTGCCAGCTCACCACTGAGCACAGATACGCAGTATTTT
>TRBV5-6|NA|TRBJ1-2|15|NA
CASSLSTPSSYGYTF
TGTGCCAGCAGTCTCAGTACCCCGTCAAGCTATGGCTACACCTTC
>TRBV29-1|NA|TRBJ2-1|12|TRBD2
CSTGTSGNEQFF
TGCAGCACCGGGACTAGCGGCAATGAGCAGTTCTTC
>TRBV19|NA|TRBJ1-2|13|NA
CASSLRTSYGYTF
TGTGCCAGTAGCCTAAGGACCTCCTATGGCTACACCTTC
>TRBV27|NA|TRBJ2-5|15|TRBD1
CASSLSPARGETQYF
TGTGCCAGCAGTTTATCGCCAGCCAGGGGGGAGACCCAGTACTTC
>TRBV6-1|NA|TRBJ2-5|15|NA
CASSVSGQRQETQYF
TGTGCCAGCAGTGTCTCTGGACAGAGACAAGAGACCCAGTACTTC
>TRBV21-1|NA|TRBJ2-7|15|NA
CASSKGDRSGYEQYF
TGTGCCAGCAGCAAGGGGGACAGGTCCGGTTACGAGCAGTACTTC
>TRBV30|few|TRBJ1-1|11|NA
CACSQDTEAFF
TGTGCCTGTTCTCAGGACACTGAAGCTTTCTTT
>TRBV4-1|once|TRBJ2-5|15|TRBD2
CASSQGLAGEETQYF
TGCGCCAGCAGCCAAGGACTAGCGGGAGAAGAGACCCAGTACTTC
>TRBV7-9|NA|TRBJ2-1|15|TRBD2
CASSLDGGKYNEQFF
TGTGCCAGCAGCTTAGACGGGGGGAAATACAATGAGCAGTTCTTC
>TRBV5-1|NA|TRBJ2-7|12|NA
CASSLPSYEQYF
TGCGCCAGCAGCTTACCGTCCTACGAGCAGTACTTC
>TRBV6-6|NA|TRBJ2-2|16|NA
CASSLGGGTNTGELFF
TGTGCCAGCAGTCTCGGAGGGGGAACGAACACCGGGGAGCTGTTTTTT
>TRBV25-1|NA|TRBJ2-7|15|TRBD2
CASRGPGLASYEQYF
TGTGCCAGCAGAGGCCCGGGACTAGCGTCCTACGAGCAGTACTTC
>TRBV28|once|TRBJ2-7|13|NA
CASSLGQPYEQYF
TGTGCCAGCAGTCTCGGACAGCCCTACGAGCAGTACTTC
>TRBV10-3|NA|TRBJ2-2|14|NA
CAIRRTENTGELFF
TGTGCCATCAGACGGACGGAAAACACCGGGGAGCTGTTTTTT
>TRBV2|NA|TRBJ1-1|14|NA
CASRNRPVNTEAFF
TGTGCCAGCAGGAACAGGCCGGTGAACACTGAAGCTTTCTTT
>TRBV27|NA|TRBJ1-6|15|NA
CASSLFGGTTSPLHF
TGTGCCAGCAGTTTATTTGGGGGGACGACATCACCCCTCCACTTT
>TRBV7-3|NA|TRBJ2-2|17|TRBD2
CASSSPPGGGFTGELFF
TGTGCCAGCAGCTCACCCCCTGGGGGGGGATTTACCGGGGAGCTGTTTTTT
>TRBV5-6|NA|TRBJ1-5|15|TRBD1
CASSLGGQGDQPQHF
TGTGCCAGCAGCTTGGGGGGACAGGGAGACCAGCCCCAGCATTTT
>TRBV6-1|NA|TRBJ1-5|15|TRBD1
CASSEAQGWNQPQHF
TGTGCCAGCAGTGAAGCACAGGGGTGGAATCAGCCCCAGCATTTT
>TRBV7-2|NA|TRBJ2-3|14|NA
CASSLEGGPATQYF
TGTGCCAGCAGCTTAGAGGGGGGGCCGGCTACGCAGTATTTT
>TRBV4-1|NA|TRBJ1-5|17|NA
CASSQEDVRAGNQPQHF
TGCGCCAGCAGCCAAGAGGATGTCCGGGCGGGCAATCAGCCCCAGCATTTT
>TRBV28|NA|TRBJ1-5|13|NA
CASSFRSHQPQHF
TGTGCCAGCAGTTTTAGGTCTCATCAGCCCCAGCATTTT
>TRBV4-3|NA|TRBJ2-1|16|TRBD2
CASSQAGLAGVGEQFF
TGCGCCAGCAGCCAGGCTGGACTAGCGGGGGTCGGGGAGCAGTTCTTC
>TRBV6-1|once|TRBJ1-2|15|NA
CASSEPHTQGSGYTF
TGTGCCAGCAGTGAACCCCATACGCAAGGGTCGGGCTACACCTTC
>TRBV11-2|NA|TRBJ1-6|15|TRBD1
CASRTIQGADSPLHF
TGTGCCAGCAGAACTATACAGGGGGCAGATTCACCCCTCCACTTT
>TRBV7-9|NA|TRBJ2-1|16|TRBD1
CAIFSKTGDDYNEQFF
TGTGCCATCTTTTCCAAGACAGGGGACGACTACAATGAGCAGTTCTTC
>TRBV6-1|NA|TRBJ2-1|15|NA
CASRDRDGPYNEQFF
TGTGCCAGCAGGGACCGGGACGGACCCTACAATGAGCAGTTCTTC
>TRBV19|NA|TRBJ1-5|16|NA
CASSPGLVLSNQPQHF
TGTGCCAGTAGTCCCGGGCTTGTCTTGAGCAATCAGCCCCAGCATTTT
>TRBV5-1|once|TRBJ2-1|15|TRBD2
CASSTLAGAHNEQFF
TGCGCCAGCAGCACACTAGCGGGAGCGCACAATGAGCAGTTCTTC